This paragraph reports one T cell receptor beta chain. Its antigen is unidentified. This sample stems from a study of regulatory T cells in long-lasting Graves disease. Study-wide points: Favored usage of TRBV28, TRBJ1-2 and TRBJ2-5 was recorded in persistent disease. Not thyroid tissue but only peripheral blood was studied. Possibly, accuracy suffered from the small sample size.

Time point specified: persistent/refractory GD, antithyroid drugs over 5 years with positive TRAb. There was RNA extracted from PBMCs, and the TCR library was made from it. There are 13 residues in the CDR3. V was cut by 0 bases and J by 14 bases, with 11 bases left in between. Germline-derived CDR1 and CDR2 are SGHDN and FVKESK. Arm-PCR of CDR3 regions and iRepertoire HTBI primers were the basis on which TCR beta libraries were built. One entry per CDR3 protein, called by TCRdb with MiXCR from the multiplex PCR reads. The table records 400,000 to 500,000 distinct CDR3 sequences, around 20% of them present only once.

This material consisted of peripheral blood mononuclear cells (PBMCs), taken when the disease was refractory, from a patient treated with antithyroid drugs. The V and J genes are TRBV14 and TRBJ1-6; D call uncertain. This receptor was obtained from a female donor with Graves disease. DNA for the CDR3: TGTGCCAGCAGCCAAGATCGGGCAGGAACCCTCCACTTT. It specifies CASSQDRAGTLHF.